This T cell receptor beta chain was sequenced during a study of tumor-infiltrating lymphocytes in primary liver carcinoma. At the level of the study: Productive TCRbeta read counts per sample ran from roughly 3.7 to 6.8 million and were similar across tissue types.

The CDR3 has 15 amino acids. Germline assignment: CDR1 MGHRA and CDR2 YSYEKL. DNA and RNA were both co-extracted from approximately 20-30 mg of bulk tissue that had not been sorted. Each sampled tumor had five separate regions taken from it. With a constant-region primer, TCR beta cDNA was made from approximately 520 ng of total RNA. Investigators got TCR beta libraries out of three nested multiplex PCR rounds, done with slightly modified ARM-PCR. TRBV1-TRBV30 forward primers and a C-beta reverse primer were used in the first two PCR rounds, which each ran for about 9 cycles. TCRdb passed the multiplex PCR reads through MiXCR, listing each CDR3 protein once. The sample lists fewer than 30,000 distinct CDR3 sequences, approximately 78% occurring once. Regarding this clonotype: Germline and junction disagree at one end, which may indicate a read error.

The chain is built from TRBV4-1 and TRBJ2-7; D perhaps matches TRBD1 (5 bases). The sequence came from a middle-aged man with primary liver carcinoma and hepatitis B virus infection. The sequenced material came from liver tumor tissue from sampling region 3. Documented subset: tumor region T3, left-lateral pole. CDR3 bases: TGCACCAGCAGCCAAGATTTGGGGCGTGGCTACGAGCAGTACTTC. Protein sequence: CTSSQDLGRGYEQYF.